One sample yielded the 17 T cell receptor beta chains listed below, sequenced in a study of T cell responses to AZD1222 COVID-19 vaccine. Measured with immunoSEQ multiplex PCR; TCRdb has only the in-frame clones, and not every one. The sample records 110,000 or so clones, around nine tenths being singletons. Sequenced material: peripheral blood, taken on day 0 of AZD1222 vaccination. These TCRs come from an adult in good health.

Only one count was recorded for this clone. The chain links TRBV15 to TRBJ1-1; D is possibly TRBD1 (5 bases). V was cut by 1 base and J by 4 bases, with 13 bases left in between. The CDR3 extends over 15 amino acids. Germline CDR1 is LNHNV and CDR2 is YYDKDF (reference sequence). CDR3 loop: CATSRGEGGTTEAFF. The CDR3, as DNA: TGTGCCACCAGCAGAGGCGAGGGAGGGACCACTGAAGCTTTCTTT.

This chain uses TRBV6-6 with TRBJ2-7; 12 bases match TRBD2. The CDR3 totals 18 residues. From germline, CDR1 is MNHNY and CDR2 SVGAGI (reference sequence). J lost 0 bases, V lost 5 bases, and 11 bases had no gene match. This CDR3 reads CASSQGTSGPYYSYEQYF. The CDR3, as DNA: TGTGCCAGCAGTCAGGGGACTAGCGGGCCCTATTACTCCTACGAGCAGTACTTC.

This clone came up a few times. In DNA, the CDR3 is TGTGCCTGGAGTGGGGGTGTCGGGGAGCTGTTTTTT. Translating gives CAWSGGVGELFF. The chain couples TRBV30 to TRBJ2-2; D is unresolved. The CDR3 sequence is 12 residues long. Trimming removed 1 base from V and 7 bases from J, with 7 bases in between. From germline, CDR1 is GTSNPN and CDR2 SVGIG (reference sequence).

The sample holds one count of this clone. The CDR3 DNA sequence: TGTGCCAGCTCACCCTCAGCGGGATCTATAGATACGCAGTATTTT. This translates into CASSPSAGSIDTQYF. V and J are TRBV18 and TRBJ2-3; the match to TRBD2 covers 7 bases. Germline assignment: CDR1 KGHSH and CDR2 LQKENI. The CDR3 length is 15 residues. Trimming removed 3 bases from V and 5 bases from J; junction bases left unmatched: 8.

This clone has just one count. This chain joins TRBV27 and TRBJ2-1; unclear D gene. V was pared by 8 bases and J by 8 bases, with 1 base between. The CDR3 sequence is 8 residues long. Germline V gene data show CDR1 as MNHEY and CDR2 as SMNVEV (reference sequence). DNA for the CDR3: TGTGCCAGCCATGAGCAGTTCTTC. It encodes CASHEQFF.

The V and J genes are TRBV9 and TRBJ2-2, with 14 bases identical to TRBD2. There are 19 residues in the CDR3. Germline-derived CDR1 and CDR2 are SGDLS and YYNGEE. V was pared by 2 bases and J by 5 bases, with 11 bases of the junction left unmatched. CDR3 nucleotides: TGTGCCAGCAGCGTCTCGTGGACTAGCGGGAGGTTGTGGACCGGGGAGCTGTTTTTT. This translates into CASSVSWTSGRLWTGELFF.

The chain employs TRBV20-1 and TRBJ1-2; 7 nucleotides match TRBD1. The J segment lost 8 bases and the V segment lost 6 bases, leaving 6 bases of the junction unmatched. Per the germline V gene, CDR1 is DFQATT and CDR2 is SNEGSKA (reference sequence). The CDR3 is made up of 11 amino acids. The CDR3 here is CSATGVGGYTF. The CDR3 DNA reads TGCAGTGCCACAGGGGTGGGAGGCTACACCTTC.

The V and J genes are TRBV7-8 and TRBJ2-5; D may match TRBD1 or TRBD2 (6 bases each). V lost 4 bases and J 4 bases, leaving 19 bases between the germline ends. This CDR3 is 16 amino acids long. CDR1 is SGHVS, CDR2 FQNEAQ, per germline. CDR3 bases: TGTGCCAGCAGCTGGACGACAGGACACGGGGGAGAGACCCAGTACTTC. Translated, it gives CASSWTTGHGGETQYF.

This sequence joins TRBV2 and TRBJ2-1, with 10 bases aligning to TRBD2. CDR1 SNHLY and CDR2 FYNNEI come from the germline V gene. V trimming: 6 bases; J trimming: 13 bases; junction bases outside the gene matches: 3. The CDR3 consists of 11 residues. The CDR3, as DNA: TGTGCCAGCAGGCTAGCGGGAGTTCAGTTCTTC. The encoded protein is CASRLAGVQFF.

Only one count was recorded for this clone. This chain uses TRBV5-5 with TRBJ2-5; 10 positions agree with TRBD1. V was clipped by 4 bases and J by 5 bases; unmatched bases: 8. Germline V lookup: CDR1 SGHKS, CDR2 YYEKEE (reference sequence). CDR3 length: 15 residues. The CDR3 region is CASSGRQGAWETQYF. The CDR3, as DNA: TGTGCCAGCAGCGGAAGACAGGGGGCCTGGGAGACCCAGTACTTC.

This rearrangement joins TRBV7-9 to TRBJ1-4; 7 bases match TRBD1. CDR1 is SEHNR, CDR2 FQNEAQ, per germline (reference sequence). The junction had 5 bases not matched to a gene; V was cut back by 1 base and J by 6 bases. CDR3 length equals 15 residues. The CDR3 DNA reads as TGTGCCAGCAGCTTAGTTGGCAGGGGGGATGAAAAACTGTTTTTT. It translates to CASSLVGRGDEKLFF.

The chain links TRBV11-3 to TRBJ2-2; 9 positions match TRBD1. The V segment lost 5 bases and the J segment 2 bases; nucleotides outside the gene matches: 3. Germline V gene data show CDR1 as SGHNT and CDR2 as YENEEA. This CDR3 comprises 15 residues. The CDR3 region has the DNA TGTGCCAGCAGCCCACAGGGGGCTAACACCGGGGAGCTGTTTTTT. It is translated as CASSPQGANTGELFF.

This sequence joins TRBV10-3 and TRBJ1-1; D may be TRBD1 (6 bases). Germline-derived CDR1 and CDR2 are ENHRY and SYGVKD. The V gene lost 3 bases and the J gene lost 1 base, with 15 bases spanning the gap. The CDR3 spans 16 residues. CDR3 region: CAISDPGHLKNTEAFF. CDR3 bases: TGTGCCATCAGTGACCCGGGACACCTAAAGAACACTGAAGCTTTCTTT.

As to this clone: The sample carries other DNA sequences with the same CDR3. Here the CDR3 DNA reads TGTGCCAGCAGCGGACTTTACACCGGGGAGCTGTTTTTT. Protein sequence: CASSGLYTGELFF. The chain uses TRBV7-9 and TRBJ2-2; weak D call: TRBD2 (5 bases). CDR3 size: 13 residues. Between the trimmed V and J ends, which lost 5 bases and 3 bases, there was a span of 7 bases. From germline, CDR1 is SEHNR and CDR2 FQNEAQ (reference sequence).

J is TRBJ2-1 and V is TRBV7-9, with TRBD2 matching 15 bases. Germline V lookup: CDR1 SEHNR, CDR2 FQNEAQ (reference sequence). The length of the CDR3 is 16 residues. Trimming cost V 2 bases and J 7 bases; bases outside gene matches: 3. The CDR3 coding sequence is TGTGCCAGCAGCTTATGGGGACTAGCGGGAGGAAATGAGCAGTTCTTC. Encoded protein: CASSLWGLAGGNEQFF.

This chain connects TRBV4-3 to TRBJ2-2; D is uncertain. V lost 3 bases and J lost 4, with 15 bases in between. Germline CDR1 LGHNA, CDR2 YSLEER. The CDR3 runs to 16 residues. CDR3 coding DNA: TGCGCCAGCAGCCAGTATATTCCCCGCAGCACCGGGGAGCTGTTTTTT. Amino acids: CASSQYIPRSTGELFF.

J is TRBJ1-3 and V is TRBV29-1; D unresolved. Looked up from germline, CDR1 is SQVTM and CDR2 is ANQGSEA. CDR3 length: 13 amino acids. V gave up 7 bases and J gave up 0 bases, with 10 bases separating them. CDR3 DNA: TGCAGCGCCACGAGGGCCTCTGGAAACACCATATATTTT. It translates to CSATRASGNTIYF.